The 15 T cell receptor beta chains given below trace back to one sample, sequenced in a study of T cells in Graves' hyperthyroidism and ophthalmopathy. The TCR beta CDR3 regions underwent amplification using RNA transcripts as the source. Initially, a first-round RT-PCR of the TCR CDR3 employed the HTBI primer set. From the multiplex PCR reads, TCRdb called clonotypes with MiXCR, one entry per CDR3 protein. The table lists some 570,000 distinct CDR3 sequences, roughly 15% of them singletons. The sequenced sample consisted of blood. These receptors originate from a young woman with Graves' ophthalmopathy.

The chain combines TRBV28 with TRBJ2-5, with 8 nucleotides matching TRBD1. The V and J ends lost 6 bases and 5 bases, in that order; junction bases with no gene match: 11. Germline V gene data show CDR1 as MDHEN and CDR2 as SYDVKM. There are 15 residues in the CDR3. The CDR3 here is CASRPPQGAGETQYF. CDR3 nucleotides: TGTGCCAGCAGGCCGCCTCAGGGGGCGGGGGAGACCCAGTACTTC.

This clonotype showed up just once. At one end the junction does not follow the germline gene, possibly because of a read error. The CDR3 DNA follows: TGCGCCAGCCAGGATAGCACAGATACGCAGTATTTT. Amino acid sequence: CASQDSTDTQYF. V is TRBV6-1 and J is TRBJ2-3, with unresolved D. CDR3 length equals 12 residues. The germline V gene encodes CDR1 MNHNS and CDR2 SASEGT.

The gene calls are TRBV5-1 and TRBJ1-2, with D uncertain. Trimming took 0 bases from V and 8 from J, leaving 11 bases between them. CDR3 length: 13 amino acids. Germline lookup yields CDR1 SGHRS and CDR2 YFSETQ. The CDR3 protein is CASSLDGEDGYTF. The CDR3 nucleotides are TGCGCCAGCAGCTTGGATGGGGAGGACGGCTACACCTTC.

This clonotype was recorded many times. The chain is built from TRBV28 and TRBJ2-3, with 7 bases lining up with TRBD1. The trim removed 7 bases at V and 3 bases at J, leaving 13 bases unmatched. The germline V gene encodes CDR1 MDHEN and CDR2 SYDVKM. CDR3 size: 16 residues. CDR3 sequence (DNA): TGTGCCAGCACCAACCTCCAGGGGGAACTGACAGATACGCAGTATTTT. Protein product: CASTNLQGELTDTQYF.

A word on this clonotype: One end of the junction fails to match germline, which may point to a read error. V usage is TRBV6-1 and J usage is TRBJ1-2; D gene unclear. Germline-derived CDR1 and CDR2 are MNHNS and SASEGT. The length of the CDR3 is 13 residues. The CDR3 nucleotides read TGTGCCAGCAGGGAAGACCGCGGCTATGGCTACACCTTC. This translates into CASREDRGYGYTF.

This clonotype has only a few counts. V is TRBV5-1 and J is TRBJ2-1; no definite D call. Germline V gene sequence: CDR1 SGHRS, CDR2 YFSETQ. The CDR3 extends over 13 amino acids. V shed 7 bases and J shed 5 bases, with 13 bases lying between them. Here the CDR3 DNA reads TGCGCCAGCCTGGAAGGGCCCCACAATGAGCAGTTCTTC. Translated, it gives CASLEGPHNEQFF.

This clonotype turned up a few times. The chain uses TRBV6-5 and TRBJ1-4; no firm D call. CDR1 MNHEY and CDR2 SVGAGI come from the germline V gene. Trimming shortened V by 2 bases and J by 0 bases, and 13 bases separated the two germline ends. The CDR3 covers 17 residues. The CDR3 spells CASSYSSWLATNEKLFF. The DNA for the CDR3 is TGTGCCAGCAGTTACAGTTCGTGGCTTGCAACTAATGAAAAACTGTTTTTT.

The sample holds many counts of this clonotype. The V and J genes are TRBV7-9 and TRBJ2-3, with D perhaps TRBD2 (7 bases). CDR1 is SEHNR, CDR2 FQNEAQ, per germline (reference sequence). This CDR3 spans 16 amino acids. The V end lost 2 bases, the J end lost 6 bases, and 18 bases lay between the germline ends. The CDR3 sequence is CASSLRSAGATDTQYF. DNA of the CDR3: TGTGCCAGCAGCTTAAGGTCGGCGGGGGCGACGGATACGCAGTATTTT.

This clonotype has more than one count but fewer than ten. The chain joins TRBV19 to TRBJ1-2; tentative D call: TRBD1 (6 bases). Trimming stripped 5 bases from V and 4 bases from J, with 23 bases between. Germline V gene data show CDR1 as LNHDA and CDR2 as SQIVND (reference sequence). This CDR3 has 17 amino acids. This chain's CDR3 is CASSPPEIGEGGYGYTF. In nucleotides, the CDR3 is TGTGCCAGTAGTCCACCCGAGATCGGTGAGGGGGGCTATGGCTACACCTTC.

This clonotype was recorded many times. The chain has TRBV7-3 and TRBJ2-1, with TRBD1 matching over 8 bases. After removal of 5 bases from V and 4 bases from J, the junction contained 4 bases not matched to a gene. Germline V gene data show CDR1 as SGHTA and CDR2 as FQGTGA. The CDR3 runs 14 residues. DNA for the CDR3: TGTGCCAGCAGCCCAGGGGGCCAGTACAATGAGCAGTTCTTC. Protein: CASSPGGQYNEQFF.

As to this clonotype: Relative to the germline gene, one junction end is altered; a read error may explain this. The rearrangement joins TRBV2 to TRBJ2-1; D is perhaps TRBD2 (6 bases). This CDR3 has 14 amino acids. The germline CDR1 and CDR2 sequences are SNHLY and FYNNEI. CDR3 DNA: TGTGTCAGCACGACGGACTACTCCTACAATGAGCAGTTCTTC. This codes for CVSTTDYSYNEQFF.

Ten or more counts support this clonotype. The chain couples TRBV11-2 to TRBJ2-7; 7 bases are shared with TRBD2. The CDR3 contains 16 residues. Germline V gene data show CDR1 as SGHAT and CDR2 as FQNNGV. V shed 0 bases and J 9 bases; nucleotides not matched to a gene: 14. The CDR3 DNA reads TGTGCCAGCAGCTTAGAACCAACGCGGGAGCGCCGCGGGCAGTACTTC. Protein product: CASSLEPTRERRGQYF.

There are a few counts of this clonotype. The chain employs TRBV7-9 and TRBJ1-1; 7 bases fit TRBD1. The trim removed 11 bases at V and 4 bases at J, leaving 7 bases unmatched. The CDR3 extends over 12 amino acids. Germline CDR1 and CDR2: SEHNR and FQNEAQ (reference sequence). The CDR3 DNA is TGTGCCGGTCAGACAGGGACCACTGAAGCTTTCTTT. Its protein is CAGQTGTTEAFF.

This clonotype was found many times. The chain is built from TRBV30 and TRBJ1-2, with D perhaps matching TRBD1 (6 bases). There are 13 residues in the CDR3. From germline, CDR1 is GTSNPN and CDR2 SVGIG (reference sequence). V gave up 0 bases and J gave up 4 bases, with 9 bases separating them. The CDR3 sequence is CAWSVTGFYGYTF. As DNA, the CDR3 is TGTGCCTGGAGTGTCACAGGGTTCTATGGCTACACCTTC.

In nucleotides, the CDR3 is TGTGCCAGCAGTGCCGGACGGCGAGGGAACTCCTACGAGCAGTACTTC. It is translated as CASSAGRRGNSYEQYF. The rearrangement joins TRBV12-3 or TRBV12-4 to TRBJ2-7; tentative D call: TRBD2 (5 bases). V gave up 5 bases and J gave up 0 bases, with 17 bases separating them. The CDR3 consists of 16 residues.